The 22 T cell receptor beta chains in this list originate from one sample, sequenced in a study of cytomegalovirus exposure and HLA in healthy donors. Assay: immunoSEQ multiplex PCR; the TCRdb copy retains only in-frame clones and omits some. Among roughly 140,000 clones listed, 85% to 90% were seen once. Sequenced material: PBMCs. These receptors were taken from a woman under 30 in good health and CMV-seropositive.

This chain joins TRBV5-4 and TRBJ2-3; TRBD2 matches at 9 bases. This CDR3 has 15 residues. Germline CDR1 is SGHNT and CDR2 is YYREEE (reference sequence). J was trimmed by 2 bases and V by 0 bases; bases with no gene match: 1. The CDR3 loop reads CASSLGGRATDTQYF. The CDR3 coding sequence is TGTGCCAGCAGCTTGGGCGGGAGGGCCACAGATACGCAGTATTTT.

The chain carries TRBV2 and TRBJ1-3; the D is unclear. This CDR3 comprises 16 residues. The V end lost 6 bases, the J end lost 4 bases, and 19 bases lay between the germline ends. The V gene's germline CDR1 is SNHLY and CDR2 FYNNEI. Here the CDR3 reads CASSTFLGSSGNTIYF. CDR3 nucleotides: TGTGCCAGCAGCACATTTCTAGGGAGTTCCGGAAACACCATATATTTT.

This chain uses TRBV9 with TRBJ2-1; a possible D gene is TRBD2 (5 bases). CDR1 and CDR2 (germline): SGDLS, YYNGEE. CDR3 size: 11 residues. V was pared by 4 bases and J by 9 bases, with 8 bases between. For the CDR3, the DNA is TGTGCCAGCAGCACCGCGGGTGAGCAGTTCTTC. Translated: CASSTAGEQFF.

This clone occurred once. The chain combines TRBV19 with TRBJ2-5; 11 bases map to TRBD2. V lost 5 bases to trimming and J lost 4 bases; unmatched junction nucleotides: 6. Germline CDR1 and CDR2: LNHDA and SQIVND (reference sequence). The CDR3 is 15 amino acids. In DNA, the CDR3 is TGTGCCAGTAGTTCGCGACTAGCGGGAAGAGAGACCCAGTACTTC. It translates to CASSSRLAGRETQYF.

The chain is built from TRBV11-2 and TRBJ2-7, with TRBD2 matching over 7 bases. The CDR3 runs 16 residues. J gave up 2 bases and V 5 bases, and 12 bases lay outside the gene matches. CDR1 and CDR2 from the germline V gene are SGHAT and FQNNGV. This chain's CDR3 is CASSLGGGRETYEQYF. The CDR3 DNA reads TGTGCCAGCAGCCTTGGTGGTGGGAGGGAGACCTACGAGCAGTACTTC.

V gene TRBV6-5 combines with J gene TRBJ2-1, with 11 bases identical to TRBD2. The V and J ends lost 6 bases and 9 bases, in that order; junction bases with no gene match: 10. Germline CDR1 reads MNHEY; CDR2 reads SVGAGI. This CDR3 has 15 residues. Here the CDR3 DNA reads TGTGCCAGCAGCTCAATAGCGGGAGGGCCCGTTGAGCAGTTCTTC. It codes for CASSSIAGGPVEQFF.

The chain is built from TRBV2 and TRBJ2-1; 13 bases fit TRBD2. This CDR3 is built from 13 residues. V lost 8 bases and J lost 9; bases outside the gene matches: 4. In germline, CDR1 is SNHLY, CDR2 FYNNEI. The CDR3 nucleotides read TGTGCCAGCGGACTAGCGGGAGTAGGTGAGCAGTTCTTC. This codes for CASGLAGVGEQFF.

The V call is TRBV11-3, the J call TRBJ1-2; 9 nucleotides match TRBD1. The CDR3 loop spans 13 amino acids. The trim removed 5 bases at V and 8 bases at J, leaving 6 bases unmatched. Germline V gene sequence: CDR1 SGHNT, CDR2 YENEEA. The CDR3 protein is CASSVQGAGGYTF. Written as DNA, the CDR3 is TGTGCCAGCAGCGTACAGGGGGCCGGGGGCTACACCTTC.

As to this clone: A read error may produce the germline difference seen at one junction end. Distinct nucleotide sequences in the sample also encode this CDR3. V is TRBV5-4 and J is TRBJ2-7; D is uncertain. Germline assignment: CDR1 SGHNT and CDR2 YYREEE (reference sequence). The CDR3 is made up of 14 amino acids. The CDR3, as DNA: TGCGCCAGCAGCGAGGCCCCTGGAATGGGCGAGCAGTACTTC. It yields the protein CASSEAPGMGEQYF.

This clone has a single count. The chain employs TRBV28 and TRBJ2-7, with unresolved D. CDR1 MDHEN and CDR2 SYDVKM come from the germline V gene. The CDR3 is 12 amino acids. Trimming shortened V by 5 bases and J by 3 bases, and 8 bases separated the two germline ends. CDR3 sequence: CASSRGNYEQYF. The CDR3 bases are TGTGCCAGCAGTCGAGGAAACTACGAGCAGTACTTC.

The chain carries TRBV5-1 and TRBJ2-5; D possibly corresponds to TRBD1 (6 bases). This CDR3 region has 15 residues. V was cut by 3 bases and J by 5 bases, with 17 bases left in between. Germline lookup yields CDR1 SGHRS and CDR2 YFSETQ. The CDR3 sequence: CASSSSRGLLETQYF. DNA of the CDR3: TGCGCCAGCAGCTCATCAAGGGGGTTGTTGGAGACCCAGTACTTC. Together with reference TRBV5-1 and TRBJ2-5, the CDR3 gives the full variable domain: KAGVTQTPRYLIKTRGQQVTLSCSPISGHRSVSWYQQTPGQGLQFLFEYFSETQRNKGNFPGRFSGRQFSNSRSEMNVSTLELGDSALYLCASSSSRGLLETQYFGPGTRLLVL.

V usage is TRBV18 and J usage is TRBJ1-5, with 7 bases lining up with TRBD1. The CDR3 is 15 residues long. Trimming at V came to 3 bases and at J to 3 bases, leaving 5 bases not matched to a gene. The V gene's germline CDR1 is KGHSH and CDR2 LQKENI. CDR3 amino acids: CASSPSGGLNQPQHF. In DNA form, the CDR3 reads TGTGCCAGCTCACCCTCAGGGGGACTCAATCAGCCCCAGCATTTT.

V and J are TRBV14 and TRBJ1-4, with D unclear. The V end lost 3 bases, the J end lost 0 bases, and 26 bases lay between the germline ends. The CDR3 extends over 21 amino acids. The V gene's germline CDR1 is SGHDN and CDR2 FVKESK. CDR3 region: CASSHAKSRAGHLPTNEKLFF. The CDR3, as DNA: TGTGCCAGCAGCCACGCGAAATCACGCGCAGGCCACTTGCCAACTAATGAAAAACTGTTTTTT.

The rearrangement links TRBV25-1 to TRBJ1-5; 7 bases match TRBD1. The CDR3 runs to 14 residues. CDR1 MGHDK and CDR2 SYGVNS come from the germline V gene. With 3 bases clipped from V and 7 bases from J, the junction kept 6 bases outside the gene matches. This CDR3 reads CASSDHRGWQPQHF. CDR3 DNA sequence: TGTGCCAGCAGTGACCACAGGGGTTGGCAGCCCCAGCATTTT.

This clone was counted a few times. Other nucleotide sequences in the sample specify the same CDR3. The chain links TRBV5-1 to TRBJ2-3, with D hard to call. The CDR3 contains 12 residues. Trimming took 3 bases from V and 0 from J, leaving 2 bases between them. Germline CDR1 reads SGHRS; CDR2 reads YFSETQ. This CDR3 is CASSSSTDTQYF. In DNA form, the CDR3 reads TGCGCCAGCAGCTCTAGCACAGATACGCAGTATTTT.

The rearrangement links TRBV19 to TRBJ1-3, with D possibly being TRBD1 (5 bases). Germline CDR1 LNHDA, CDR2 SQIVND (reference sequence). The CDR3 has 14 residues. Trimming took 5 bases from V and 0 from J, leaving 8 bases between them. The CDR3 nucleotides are TGTGCCAGTAGTTCGGGACTCTCTGGAAACACCATATATTTT. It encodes CASSSGLSGNTIYF.

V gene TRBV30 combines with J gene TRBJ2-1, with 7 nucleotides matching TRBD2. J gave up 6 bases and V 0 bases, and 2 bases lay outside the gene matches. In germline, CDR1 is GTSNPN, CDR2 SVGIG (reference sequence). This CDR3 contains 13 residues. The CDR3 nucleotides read TGTGCCTGGAGTGTAGCTAGCGGCAATGAGCAGTTCTTC. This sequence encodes CAWSVASGNEQFF.

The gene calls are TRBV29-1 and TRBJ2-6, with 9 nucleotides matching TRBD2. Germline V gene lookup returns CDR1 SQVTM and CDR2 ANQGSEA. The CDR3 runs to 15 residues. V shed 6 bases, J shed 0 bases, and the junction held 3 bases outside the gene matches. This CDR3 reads CSVTSGTSGANVLTF. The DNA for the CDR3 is TGCAGCGTGACTAGCGGCACCTCTGGGGCCAACGTCCTGACTTTC.

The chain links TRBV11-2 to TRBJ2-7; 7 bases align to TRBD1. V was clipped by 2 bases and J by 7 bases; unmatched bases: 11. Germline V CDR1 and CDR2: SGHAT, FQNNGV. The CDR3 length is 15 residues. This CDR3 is CASSLPGEGAREQYF. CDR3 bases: TGTGCCAGCAGCTTACCAGGAGAGGGGGCTAGGGAGCAGTACTTC.

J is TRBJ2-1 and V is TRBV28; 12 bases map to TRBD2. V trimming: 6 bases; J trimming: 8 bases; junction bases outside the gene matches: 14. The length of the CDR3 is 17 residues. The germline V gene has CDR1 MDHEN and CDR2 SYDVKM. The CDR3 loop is CASRISLLTSGSDEQFF. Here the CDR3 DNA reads TGTGCCAGCAGGATTAGCCTTTTGACTAGCGGGAGCGATGAGCAGTTCTTC. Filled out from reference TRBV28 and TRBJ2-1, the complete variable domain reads DVKVTQSSRYLVKRTGEKVFLECVQDMDHENMFWYRQDPGLGLRLIYFSYDVKMKEKGDIPEGYSVSREKKERFSLILESASTNQTSMYLCASRISLLTSGSDEQFFGPGTRLTVL.

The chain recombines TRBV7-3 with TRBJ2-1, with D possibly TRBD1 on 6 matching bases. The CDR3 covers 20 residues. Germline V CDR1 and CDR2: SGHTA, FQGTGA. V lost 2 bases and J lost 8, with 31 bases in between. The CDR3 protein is CASSLVLRGSRIVGSDEQFF. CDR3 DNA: TGTGCCAGCAGCTTAGTGTTGAGGGGGAGCCGAATTGTTGGAAGCGATGAGCAGTTCTTC. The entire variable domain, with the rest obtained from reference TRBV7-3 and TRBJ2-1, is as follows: GAGVSQTPSNKVTEKGKYVELRCDPISGHTALYWYRQSLGQGPEFLIYFQGTGAADDSGLPNDRFFAVRPEGSVSTLKIQRTERGDSAVYLCASSLVLRGSRIVGSDEQFFGPGTRLTVL.

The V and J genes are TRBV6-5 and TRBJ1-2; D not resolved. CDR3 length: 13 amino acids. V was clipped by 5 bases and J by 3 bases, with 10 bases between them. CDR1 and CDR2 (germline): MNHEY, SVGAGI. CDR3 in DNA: TGTGCCAGCAGTAGCAACGGGTACTATGGCTACACCTTC. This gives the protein CASSSNGYYGYTF.